Below, 18 T cell receptor beta chains from the same sample are listed, as sequenced in a study of blood T cell repertoires in COVID-19. Produced via immunoSEQ multiplex PCR; TCRdb's table is partial and in-frame only. Of some 530,000 clones listed, 80% to 90% were seen once; the top ten hold approximately 3.4%. Specimen: peripheral blood. The receptors here all came from a human donor in a cohort sampled during active COVID-19.

On this clone: At one of its ends the junction is not consistent with the germline gene, which may arise from a read error. The gene calls are TRBV28 and TRBJ2-7; 7 nucleotides align to TRBD1. This CDR3 spans 14 amino acids. CDR1 and CDR2 from the germline V gene are MDHEN and SYDVKM. CDR3 in amino acids: CASTLRQGSYEQYF. CDR3 coding DNA: TGTGCCAGCACTTTACGACAGGGCTCCTACGAGCAGTACTTC.

This clone was counted only a few times. In the same sample, other DNA sequences code for this CDR3. The chain uses TRBV7-2 and TRBJ1-2, with 10 bases lining up with TRBD1. Trimming at V came to 5 bases and at J to 2 bases, leaving 5 bases not matched to a gene. This CDR3 has 15 residues. Germline V CDR1 and CDR2: SGHTA, FQGNSA. CDR3 sequence: CASSPRTGGNYGYTF. The DNA of the CDR3 is TGTGCCAGCAGCCCAAGGACAGGGGGAAACTATGGCTACACCTTC.

This clone showed up just once. The V and J genes are TRBV27 and TRBJ1-1; maybe TRBD1 (5 bases). Germline V gene sequence: CDR1 MNHEY, CDR2 SMNVEV (reference sequence). Trimming removed 5 bases from V and 4 bases from J, with 11 bases in between. The CDR3 runs to 13 residues. This CDR3 is CASSRSGGTEAFF. CDR3 nucleotides: TGTGCCAGCAGTCGCTCCGGGGGCACTGAAGCTTTCTTT.

For this clone: The same CDR3 is also encoded by other DNA sequences in this sample. The chain has TRBV7-9 and TRBJ2-2; TRBD1 is a possible D gene (6 bases). Trimming took off 6 bases at V and 5 bases at J, with 10 bases between the two ends. The CDR3 is 13 residues long. Germline V gene lookup returns CDR1 SEHNR and CDR2 FQNEAQ (reference sequence). CDR3 loop: CASRPQGTGELFF. The CDR3 coding sequence is TGTGCCAGCAGGCCACAGGGAACCGGGGAGCTGTTTTTT.

This sequence joins TRBV9 and TRBJ2-7; no reliable D call. V lost 2 bases, J lost 2 bases, and 14 bases lay in between. Germline V CDR1 and CDR2: SGDLS, YYNGEE. CDR3 length equals 15 residues. CDR3: CASSVGSRSPYEQYF. CDR3 sequence (DNA): TGTGCCAGCAGCGTTGGCAGTCGGAGTCCCTACGAGCAGTACTTC.

The rearrangement links TRBV30 to TRBJ2-5, with TRBD2 as a possible D gene (5 bases). CDR1 and CDR2 from the germline V gene are GTSNPN and SVGIG (reference sequence). The CDR3 has 14 residues. The V end lost 0 bases, the J end lost 4 bases, and 12 bases lay between the germline ends. The DNA of the CDR3 is TGTGCCTGGAGTGTCGGTGGGAGCGGAGAGACCCAGTACTTC. Translation: CAWSVGGSGETQYF.

The rearrangement joins TRBV4-1 to TRBJ2-3; 10 bases align to TRBD2. The CDR3 extends over 19 amino acids. Germline CDR1 is MGHRA and CDR2 is YSYEKL. V gave up 4 bases and J gave up 4 bases; unmatched junction bases: 17. CDR3 protein: CASSLRGELSSGSADTQYF. CDR3 in DNA: TGCGCCAGCAGCCTGCGGGGGGAGTTATCTAGCGGGAGCGCAGATACGCAGTATTTT.

CDR3 DNA: TGTGCCAGCACCCTGGGACAGGGAGCCTTTAATCAGCCCCAGCATTTT. Its protein is CASTLGQGAFNQPQHF. The chain has TRBV7-2 and TRBJ1-5, with 9 bases fitting TRBD1. V dropped 7 bases and J dropped 4; count of bases not matched to a gene: 11. The CDR3 sequence is 16 residues long. Germline V gene data show CDR1 as SGHTA and CDR2 as FQGNSA.

Only one count was recorded for this clone. The V and J genes are TRBV25-1 and TRBJ1-4; 9 bases map to TRBD1. The germline gives CDR1 MGHDK, CDR2 SYGVNS. The CDR3 runs to 15 residues. J gave up 7 bases and V 5 bases, and 8 bases lay outside the gene matches. The CDR3 nucleotides are TGTGCCAGCAGTAGAACGGGACAGGGCTCTGAAAAACTGTTTTTT. The encoded protein is CASSRTGQGSEKLFF.

The chain recombines TRBV5-8 with TRBJ1-6, with D maybe TRBD1 (5 bases). The CDR3 is 13 amino acids. V lost 5 bases and J lost 8, with 11 bases in between. Germline CDR1 SGHTS, CDR2 YDEGEE. The CDR3 region is CASRVQGYSPLHF. The CDR3 DNA is TGTGCCAGCAGGGTCCAGGGTTATTCACCCCTCCACTTT.

The CDR3 nucleotides read TGTGCCAGCAGTTCCCGACAGCTTGCAACTAATGAAAAACTGTTTTTT. It encodes CASSSRQLATNEKLFF. The chain recombines TRBV28 with TRBJ1-4, with D possibly TRBD1 on 5 matching bases. This CDR3 is 16 amino acids long. V was clipped by 4 bases and J by 0 bases, with 12 bases between them. CDR1 and CDR2 from the germline V gene are MDHEN and SYDVKM. The variable domain in full, with the rest retrieved from reference TRBV28 and TRBJ1-4, is DVKVTQSSRYLVKRTGEKVFLECVQDMDHENMFWYRQDPGLGLRLIYFSYDVKMKEKGDIPEGYSVSREKKERFSLILESASTNQTSMYLCASSSRQLATNEKLFFGSGTQLSVL.

The chain carries TRBV19 and TRBJ1-3, with TRBD1 as a possible D gene (6 bases). The germline gives CDR1 LNHDA, CDR2 SQIVND (reference sequence). V was shortened by 6 bases and J by 4 bases, with 10 bases between the two germline ends. This CDR3 spans 13 amino acids. CDR3 sequence (DNA): TGTGCCAGTAGGACAGGCGGCGGAAACACCATATATTTT. It specifies CASRTGGGNTIYF.

CDR3 residues: CASSLASLQETQYF. CDR3 nucleotides: TGTGCCAGCAGCTTAGCGAGTCTCCAAGAGACCCAGTACTTC. This chain joins TRBV7-2 and TRBJ2-5; the D is unclear. V gave up 0 bases and J gave up 1 base, with 6 bases separating them. The CDR3 is 14 amino acids. CDR1 and CDR2 from the germline V gene are SGHTA and FQGNSA.

This chain connects TRBV30 to TRBJ1-2, with unresolved D. Germline-derived CDR1 and CDR2 are GTSNPN and SVGIG (reference sequence). This CDR3 is 12 amino acids long. Trimming stripped 3 bases from V and 8 bases from J, with 13 bases between. The CDR3 sequence: CAWRVSPAGYTF. In nucleotides, the CDR3 is TGTGCCTGGAGGGTATCGCCCGCGGGCTACACCTTC. Using reference TRBV30 and TRBJ1-2 for the parts outside the CDR3, the full variable domain is SQTIHQWPATLVQPVGSPLSLECTVEGTSNPNLYWYRQAAGRGLQLLFYSVGIGQISSEVPQNLSASRPQDRQFILSSKKLLLSDSGFYLCAWRVSPAGYTFGSGTRLTVV.

V is TRBV19 and J is TRBJ2-7, with D tentatively TRBD1 (6 bases). V was cut by 5 bases and J by 7 bases, with 15 bases left in between. The V gene's germline CDR1 is LNHDA and CDR2 SQIVND (reference sequence). This CDR3 region has 13 residues. For the CDR3, the DNA is TGTGCCAGTAGTCTTGGGACAACTATAGAGCAGTACTTC. It translates to CASSLGTTIEQYF.

The count of this clone is one. The chain links TRBV7-9 to TRBJ2-7; TRBD1 matches at 7 bases. V lost 5 bases to trimming and J lost 2 bases; unmatched junction nucleotides: 6. From germline, CDR1 is SEHNR and CDR2 FQNEAQ (reference sequence). This CDR3 has 14 residues. The CDR3 loop is CASSLTGPPYEQYF. CDR3 in DNA: TGTGCCAGCAGCCTGACAGGGCCCCCCTACGAGCAGTACTTC.

V and J are TRBV5-1 and TRBJ1-1; D possibly corresponds to TRBD1 (6 bases). The CDR3 totals 14 residues. The V gene lost 4 bases and the J gene lost 1 base, with 11 bases spanning the gap. Germline V CDR1 and CDR2: SGHRS, YFSETQ. The CDR3 coding sequence is TGCGCCAGCAGCGCTTCAGGGGCGAACACTGAAGCTTTCTTT. The encoded protein is CASSASGANTEAFF.

The V gene is TRBV7-8, the J gene TRBJ2-7; 9 positions match TRBD1. Germline V gene data show CDR1 as SGHVS and CDR2 as FQNEAQ. This CDR3 comprises 13 residues. V shed 1 base and J 6 bases; nucleotides not matched to a gene: 1. The CDR3 spells CASSLVGQGEQYF. The CDR3, as DNA: TGTGCCAGCAGCTTAGTGGGACAGGGCGAGCAGTACTTC.